This T cell receptor beta chain was sequenced for a study of cytomegalovirus exposure and HLA in healthy donors. Study-wide points: The authors reported that TCR beta sequences could predict HLA-A and HLA-B alleles. These predictions were accurate for most subjects in the first cohort. The Asian-associated ancestry cluster reportedly had fewer N-insertions than the approximately 670-donor mean in a later analysis. Later, an analysis found that common viral pathogens appeared to be linked with several of the most significant clusters.

The CDR3 is 14 residues long. Deletions cut 4 bases from V and 6 bases from J, with 12 bases between. Germline V gives CDR1 SGHAT, CDR2 FQNNGV. Only a few counts were recorded for this clone. Its target is not known. The PCR was carried out with 60 Vbeta primers and 13 Jbeta primers. TCRdb keeps only in-frame clones here, not all; method: immunoSEQ multiplex PCR. The sample carries roughly 160,000 clones, 78% recorded once. The clonotype comes from a woman aged 45-65 years in good health and CMV-seropositive. This chain uses TRBV11-2 with TRBJ2-2; D is perhaps TRBD1 (6 bases). Sample: PBMCs. CDR3 protein: CASSSIKGAGELFF. CDR3 DNA sequence: TGTGCCAGCAGCTCCATCAAGGGGGCCGGGGAGCTGTTTTTT.